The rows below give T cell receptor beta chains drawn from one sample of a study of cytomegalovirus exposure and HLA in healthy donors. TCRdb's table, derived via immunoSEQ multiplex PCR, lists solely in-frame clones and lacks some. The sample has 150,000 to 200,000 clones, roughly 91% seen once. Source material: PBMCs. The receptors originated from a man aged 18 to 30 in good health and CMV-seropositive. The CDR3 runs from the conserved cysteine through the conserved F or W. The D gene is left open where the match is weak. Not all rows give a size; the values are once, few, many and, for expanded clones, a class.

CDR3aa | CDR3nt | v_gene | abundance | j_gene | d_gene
CASSPIPGQGAPNEQFF | TGCGCCAGCAGCCCCATTCCGGGACAGGGGGCTCCGAATGAGCAGTTCTTC | TRBV4-1 | once | TRBJ2-1 | TRBD1
CASSPSASENYEQYF | TGCGCCAGCAGCCCGTCGGCTAGCGAGAATTACGAGCAGTACTTC | TRBV5-1 | NA | TRBJ2-7 | NA
CASSQDHKRSYGYTF | TGTGCCAGCAGCCAAGATCATAAGAGGAGCTATGGCTACACCTTC | TRBV4-2 | NA | TRBJ1-2 | NA
CASSRGLEETQYF | TGTGCTAGCAGCCGAGGACTTGAAGAGACCCAGTACTTC | TRBV7-7 | NA | TRBJ2-5 | NA
CASGRDLGELFF | TGTGCCAGCGGCCGGGACTTGGGGGAGCTGTTTTTT | TRBV9 | NA | TRBJ2-2 | NA
CAGYSGTGGGYTF | TGTGCCGGATACTCCGGGACAGGGGGCGGCTACACCTTC | TRBV6-5 | NA | TRBJ1-2 | TRBD1
CASSSPRGYLYEQYF | TGTGCCAGCAGTTCGCCCCGGGGGTACCTTTACGAGCAGTACTTC | TRBV28 | NA | TRBJ2-7 | NA
CASSLDRANTGELFF | TGTGCCAGCAGCCTCGACAGGGCGAACACCGGGGAGCTGTTTTTT | TRBV5-4 | NA | TRBJ2-2 | TRBD1
CASSPRYRVPNEKLFF | TGCGCCAGCAGCCCCAGGTACAGGGTCCCTAATGAAAAACTGTTTTTT | TRBV5-1 | NA | TRBJ1-4 | NA
CASSPRPNQPQHF | TGTGCCAGTAGTCCGCGGCCGAATCAGCCCCAGCATTTT | TRBV19 | NA | TRBJ1-5 | NA
CASSPPNSLSSYNEQFF | TGTGCCAGCTCACCACCAAACTCCTTAAGCTCCTACAATGAGCAGTTCTTC | TRBV18 | NA | TRBJ2-1 | NA
CATDRVHGELFF | TGTGCCACCGACAGGGTTCACGGGGAGCTGTTTTTT | TRBV28 | NA | TRBJ2-2 | TRBD1
CAWSWTSGTDTQYF | TGTGCCTGGAGTTGGACTAGCGGTACAGATACGCAGTATTTT | TRBV30 | NA | TRBJ2-3 | TRBD2
CASSSGLAIQETQYF | TGCGCCAGCAGCTCGGGACTAGCGATACAAGAGACCCAGTACTTC | TRBV5-1 | NA | TRBJ2-5 | TRBD2
CAISAAGRAYEQYF | TGTGCCATCAGTGCAGCGGGGAGGGCCTACGAGCAGTACTTC | TRBV10-3 | NA | TRBJ2-7 | TRBD2
CASSLGRGSYEQYF | TGTGCCAGCAGCTTGGGTCGGGGGTCCTACGAGCAGTACTTC | TRBV5-4 | once | TRBJ2-7 | NA
CASSQEGQGYYNEQFF | TGTGCCAGCAGCCAAGAAGGACAGGGGTACTACAATGAGCAGTTCTTC | TRBV14 | NA | TRBJ2-1 | TRBD1
CASSSGLPQETQYF | TGTGCCAGCAGCTCGGGACTACCCCAAGAGACCCAGTACTTC | TRBV5-4 | once | TRBJ2-5 | TRBD2
CASSIDGLAGYGYTF | TGTGCCAGTAGTATAGATGGGCTTGCAGGGTATGGCTACACCTTC | TRBV19 | NA | TRBJ1-2 | NA
CASGLGDRGRTGELFF | TGTGCTAGTGGTTTAGGGGACAGGGGGAGGACCGGGGAGCTGTTTTTT | TRBV12-5 | NA | TRBJ2-2 | TRBD1
CASTGTPDNEQFF | TGTGCCAGCACCGGGACACCCGACAATGAGCAGTTCTTC | TRBV19 | NA | TRBJ2-1 | NA
CASRDRAEQYF | TGTGCCAGCAGAGACAGGGCTGAGCAGTACTTC | TRBV11-3 | NA | TRBJ2-7 | TRBD1
CASSLAGSYEQYF | TGCGCCAGCAGCTTAGCGGGGTCCTACGAGCAGTACTTC | TRBV5-1 | NA | TRBJ2-7 | TRBD2
CASSQVPSPLVDTQYF | TGCGCCAGCAGCCAAGTTCCTAGCCCCTTGGTAGATACGCAGTATTTT | TRBV4-1 | NA | TRBJ2-3 | NA
CASSSLAGVTDTQYF | TGTGCCAGCAGCTCGCTAGCGGGAGTAACAGATACGCAGTATTTT | TRBV6-5 | NA | TRBJ2-3 | TRBD2
CASSSGTSYNEQFF | TGCGCCAGCAGCTCCGGGACTTCCTACAATGAGCAGTTCTTC | TRBV5-1 | once | TRBJ2-1 | NA
CAWSVAYEQYF | TGTGCCTGGAGTGTCGCCTACGAGCAGTACTTC | TRBV30 | NA | TRBJ2-7 | NA
CASSLGQTYGYTF | TGTGCCAGCAGCCTGGGACAGACCTATGGCTACACCTTC | TRBV7-6 | NA | TRBJ1-2 | TRBD1
CASSEGAGTETYEQYF | TGTGCCAGCAGTGAAGGAGCCGGGACTGAAACCTACGAGCAGTACTTC | TRBV2 | NA | TRBJ2-7 | NA
CASSLGGWTGELFF | TGCGCCAGCAGCTTGGGAGGGTGGACCGGGGAGCTGTTTTTT | TRBV5-1 | NA | TRBJ2-2 | NA
CASSLRSQIGYTF | TGTGCCAGCAGCTTACGGTCACAGATTGGCTACACCTTC | TRBV11-3 | NA | TRBJ1-2 | NA
CASSLGQGGTEAFF | TGTGCCAGCAGTTTAGGACAGGGTGGCACTGAAGCTTTCTTT | TRBV28 | NA | TRBJ1-1 | TRBD1
CASSQGSLNEQFF | TGCGCCAGCAGCCAAGGGAGCCTCAATGAGCAGTTCTTC | TRBV4-1 | NA | TRBJ2-1 | NA
CASSAGGGETQYF | TGTGCCAGCAGCGCAGGGGGCGGAGAGACCCAGTACTTC | TRBV28 | NA | TRBJ2-5 | TRBD1
CASSSAVGTGVYGYTF | TGTGCCAGCAGTAGCGCCGTGGGGACAGGGGTCTATGGCTACACCTTC | TRBV28 | NA | TRBJ1-2 | TRBD1
CASSANQGRKAEAFF | TGTGCCAGCAGTGCAAACCAGGGGAGAAAGGCTGAAGCTTTCTTT | TRBV6-5 | NA | TRBJ1-1 | NA
CASSRTSGSTDTQYF | TGTGCCAGCAGTCGGACTAGCGGGAGCACAGATACGCAGTATTTT | TRBV6-4 | NA | TRBJ2-3 | TRBD2
CASRFSSTDTQYF | TGTGCCAGCAGGTTTTCTAGCACAGATACGCAGTATTTT | TRBV7-9 | NA | TRBJ2-3 | NA
CASRTGNPYGYTF | TGTGCCAGTAGAACAGGAAACCCCTATGGCTACACCTTC | TRBV6-1 | NA | TRBJ1-2 | NA
CASSLMGGQGYTEAFF | TGTGCCAGCAGCTTAATGGGGGGACAGGGATACACTGAAGCTTTCTTT | TRBV7-3 | NA | TRBJ1-1 | TRBD1
CASSEEAFKETQYF | TGTGCCAGCAGTGAAGAGGCATTCAAAGAGACCCAGTACTTC | TRBV25-1 | NA | TRBJ2-5 | NA
CASSYWTSGSHNEQFF | TGTGCCAGCAGTTACTGGACTAGCGGGAGCCACAATGAGCAGTTCTTC | TRBV6-5 | NA | TRBJ2-1 | TRBD2
CASSALAGGSRDTQYF | TGCGCCAGCAGCGCCCTAGCGGGAGGGTCACGGGATACGCAGTATTTT | TRBV5-1 | NA | TRBJ2-3 | TRBD2
CASSLGQGDGYTF | TGTGCCAGCAGCTTAGGACAGGGGGATGGCTACACCTTC | TRBV7-9 | NA | TRBJ1-2 | TRBD1
CASSPQEWHTQYF | TGTGCCAGCAGTCCACAGGAGTGGCATACGCAGTATTTT | TRBV27 | NA | TRBJ2-3 | NA
CASSHLTSGSYEQYF | TGCGCCAGCAGCCACCTGACTAGCGGGAGTTACGAGCAGTACTTC | TRBV4-1 | NA | TRBJ2-7 | TRBD2
CASRNRRRQATYGYTF | TGTGCCAGCAGGAATCGTCGACGACAGGCAACCTATGGCTACACCTTC | TRBV2 | NA | TRBJ1-2 | NA
CASSLMGVGGYEQYF | TGTGCCAGCAGCCTGATGGGGGTGGGGGGCTACGAGCAGTACTTC | TRBV5-6 | NA | TRBJ2-7 | NA
CASSSLRLDRVLGGNTIYF | TGTGCCAGCAGCTCCCTCAGACTGGACAGGGTGCTTGGTGGAAACACCATATATTTT | TRBV13 | once | TRBJ1-3 | TRBD1
CASSEGQGAIYEQYF | TGTGCCAGCAGTGAAGGACAGGGGGCGATCTACGAGCAGTACTTC | TRBV6-1 | NA | TRBJ2-7 | TRBD1
CSVGTGELFF | TGCAGTGTCGGGACCGGGGAGCTGTTTTTT | TRBV20-1 | NA | TRBJ2-2 | NA
CASSEPRGGLAGGHLQETQYF | TGCGCCAGCAGTGAGCCCAGAGGAGGACTAGCGGGAGGCCACTTACAAGAGACCCAGTACTTC | TRBV10-2 | NA | TRBJ2-5 | TRBD2
CASSYSGRRTDTQYF | TGTGCCAGCAGTTACTCAGGGAGGCGCACAGATACGCAGTATTTT | TRBV6-6 | NA | TRBJ2-3 | NA
CASSAGQVYGYTF | TGCGCCAGCAGCGCCGGACAGGTCTATGGCTACACCTTC | TRBV5-1 | NA | TRBJ1-2 | TRBD1
CSVRFGDTGELFF | TGCAGCGTTAGGTTCGGAGATACCGGGGAGCTGTTTTTT | TRBV29-1 | NA | TRBJ2-2 | NA
CASSPPREETQYF | TGTGCCAGCTCACCACCGCGAGAAGAGACCCAGTACTTC | TRBV18 | NA | TRBJ2-5 | NA
CASSPSGSFYEQYF | TGTGCCAGCTCACCTAGCGGGAGTTTTTACGAGCAGTACTTC | TRBV18 | once | TRBJ2-7 | TRBD2
CASSPDSWGLGPNEQFF | TGTGCCAGCAGCCCCGACAGCTGGGGACTAGGACCAAATGAGCAGTTCTTC | TRBV11-2 | once | TRBJ2-1 | TRBD2
CASSATGNGYEQYF | TGTGCCAGCAGCGCTACAGGGAATGGGTACGAGCAGTACTTC | TRBV9 | NA | TRBJ2-7 | NA
CASSLLTSGSSIYEQYF | TGCGCCAGCAGCTTGCTGACTAGCGGGAGTTCCATCTACGAGCAGTACTTC | TRBV5-1 | NA | TRBJ2-7 | TRBD2